This T cell receptor (beta chain) was identified in a study of blood T cell repertoires in COVID-19. The overall study: The samples span acute and convalescent COVID-19 from the United States, Italy and Spain.

V was cut by 4 bases and J by 2 bases, with 14 bases left in between. Germline V CDR1 and CDR2: MDHEN, SYDVKM. The CDR3 consists of 15 residues. Per the original methods: How many nucleated cells were present was estimated from reference gene primer amplification. TCRdb's copy holds only in-frame clones and misses some; the assay was immunoSEQ multiplex PCR. The D gene and trimming were derived from the DNA, and the V and J assignments and clone size from that table. The sample shows about 110,000 clones, 60% to 80% of them seen only once. The sample was peripheral blood. This TCR was recovered from an elderly woman with active or convalescent COVID-19. The chain recombines TRBV28 with TRBJ1-2; D gene uncertain. CDR3 nucleotides: TGTGCCAGCAGTTCCATCGGCAGACTCAACTATGGCTACACCTTC. As protein: CASSSIGRLNYGYTF.